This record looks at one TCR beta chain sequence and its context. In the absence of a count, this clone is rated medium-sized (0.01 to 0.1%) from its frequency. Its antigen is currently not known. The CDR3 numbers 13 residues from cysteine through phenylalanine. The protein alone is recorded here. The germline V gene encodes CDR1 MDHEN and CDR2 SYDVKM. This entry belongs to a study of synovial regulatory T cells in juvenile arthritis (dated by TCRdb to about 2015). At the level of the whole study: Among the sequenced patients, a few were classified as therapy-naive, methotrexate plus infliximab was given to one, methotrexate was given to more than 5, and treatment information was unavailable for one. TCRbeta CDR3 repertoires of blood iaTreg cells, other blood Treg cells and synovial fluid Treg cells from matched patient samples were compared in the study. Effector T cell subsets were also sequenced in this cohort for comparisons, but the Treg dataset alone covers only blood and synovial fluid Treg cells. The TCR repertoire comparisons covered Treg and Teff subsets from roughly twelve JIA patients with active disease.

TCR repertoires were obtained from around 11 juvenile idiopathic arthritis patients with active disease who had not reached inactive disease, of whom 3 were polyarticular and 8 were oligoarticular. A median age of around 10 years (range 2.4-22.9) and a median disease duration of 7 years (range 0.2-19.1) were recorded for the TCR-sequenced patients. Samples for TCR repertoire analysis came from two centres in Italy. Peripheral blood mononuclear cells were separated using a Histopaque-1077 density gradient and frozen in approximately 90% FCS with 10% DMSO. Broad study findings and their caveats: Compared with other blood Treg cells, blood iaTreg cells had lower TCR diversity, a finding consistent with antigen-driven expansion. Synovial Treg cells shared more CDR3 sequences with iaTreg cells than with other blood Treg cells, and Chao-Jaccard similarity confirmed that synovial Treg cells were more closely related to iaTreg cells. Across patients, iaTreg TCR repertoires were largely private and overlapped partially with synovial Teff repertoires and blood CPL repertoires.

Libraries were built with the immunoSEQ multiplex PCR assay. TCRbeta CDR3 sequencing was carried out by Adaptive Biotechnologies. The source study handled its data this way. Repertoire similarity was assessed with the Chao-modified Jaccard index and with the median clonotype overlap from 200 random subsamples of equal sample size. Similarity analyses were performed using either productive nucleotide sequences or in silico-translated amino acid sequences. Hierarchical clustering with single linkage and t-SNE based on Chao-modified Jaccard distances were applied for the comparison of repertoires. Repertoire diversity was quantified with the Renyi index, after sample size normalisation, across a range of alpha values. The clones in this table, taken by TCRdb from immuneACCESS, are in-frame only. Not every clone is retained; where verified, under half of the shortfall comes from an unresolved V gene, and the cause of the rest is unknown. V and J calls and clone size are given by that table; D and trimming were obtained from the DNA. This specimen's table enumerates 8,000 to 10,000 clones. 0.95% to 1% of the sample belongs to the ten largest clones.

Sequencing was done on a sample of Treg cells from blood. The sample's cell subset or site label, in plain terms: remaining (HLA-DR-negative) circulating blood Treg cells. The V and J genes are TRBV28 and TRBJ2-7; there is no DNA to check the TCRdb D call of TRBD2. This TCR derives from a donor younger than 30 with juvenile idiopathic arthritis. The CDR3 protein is CASTSGRAYEQYF.